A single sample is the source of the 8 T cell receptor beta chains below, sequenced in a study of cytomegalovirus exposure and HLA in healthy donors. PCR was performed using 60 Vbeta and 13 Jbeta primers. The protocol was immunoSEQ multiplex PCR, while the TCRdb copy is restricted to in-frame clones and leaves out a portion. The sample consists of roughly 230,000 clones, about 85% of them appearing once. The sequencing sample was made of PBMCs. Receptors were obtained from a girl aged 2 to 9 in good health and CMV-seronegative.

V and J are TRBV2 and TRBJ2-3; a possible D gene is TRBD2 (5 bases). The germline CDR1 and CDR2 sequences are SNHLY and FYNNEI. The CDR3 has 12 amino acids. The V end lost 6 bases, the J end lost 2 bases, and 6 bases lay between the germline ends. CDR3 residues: CASSGDTDTQYF. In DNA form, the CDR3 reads TGTGCCAGCAGCGGGGACACAGATACGCAGTATTTT.

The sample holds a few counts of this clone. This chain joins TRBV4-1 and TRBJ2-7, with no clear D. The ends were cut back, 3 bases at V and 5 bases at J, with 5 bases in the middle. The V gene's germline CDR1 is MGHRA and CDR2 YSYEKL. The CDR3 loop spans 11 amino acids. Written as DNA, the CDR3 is TGCGCCAGCAGCCACCGTCACGAGCAGTACTTC. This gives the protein CASSHRHEQYF.

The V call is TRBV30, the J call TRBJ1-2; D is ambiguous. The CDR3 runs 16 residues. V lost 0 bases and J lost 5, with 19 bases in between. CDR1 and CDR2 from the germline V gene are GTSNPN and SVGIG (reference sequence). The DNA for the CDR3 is TGTGCCTGGAGTGTACATGGGCCTATAACGAGATATGGCTACACCTTC. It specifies CAWSVHGPITRYGYTF.

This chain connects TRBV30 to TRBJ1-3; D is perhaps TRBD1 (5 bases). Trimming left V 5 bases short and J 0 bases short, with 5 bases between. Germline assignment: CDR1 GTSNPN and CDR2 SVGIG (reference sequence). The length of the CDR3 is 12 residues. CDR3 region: CAWGHSGNTIYF. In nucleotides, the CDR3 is TGTGCCTGGGGACACTCTGGAAACACCATATATTTT.

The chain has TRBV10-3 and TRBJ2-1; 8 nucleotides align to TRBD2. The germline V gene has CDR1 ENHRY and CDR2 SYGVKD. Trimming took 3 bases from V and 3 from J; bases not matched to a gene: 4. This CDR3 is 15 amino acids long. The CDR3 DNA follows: TGTGCCATCAGTGACTGGCGGGGGGTCTACAATGAGCAGTTCTTC. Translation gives CAISDWRGVYNEQFF.

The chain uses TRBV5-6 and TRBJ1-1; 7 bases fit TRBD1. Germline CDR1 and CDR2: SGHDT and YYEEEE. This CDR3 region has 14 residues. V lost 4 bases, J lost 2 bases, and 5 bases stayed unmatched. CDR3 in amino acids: CASSRQGLNTEAFF. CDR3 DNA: TGTGCCAGCAGCCGACAGGGACTTAACACTGAAGCTTTCTTT.

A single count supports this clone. The CDR3 sequence is CASSMVSTGELFF. For the CDR3, the DNA is TGTGCCAGTAGTATGGTCAGCACCGGGGAGCTGTTTTTT. The chain has TRBV19 and TRBJ2-2; D gene ambiguous. Germline V gene data show CDR1 as LNHDA and CDR2 as SQIVND (reference sequence). Trimming shortened V by 3 bases and J by 4 bases, and 6 bases separated the two germline ends. The CDR3 consists of 13 residues. The variable domain in full, completed from reference TRBV19 and TRBJ2-2, reads DGGITQSPKYLFRKEGQNVTLSCEQNLNHDAMYWYRQDPGQGLRLIYYSQIVNDFQKGDIAEGYSVSREKKESFPLTVTSAQKNPTAFYLCASSMVSTGELFFGEGSRLTVL.

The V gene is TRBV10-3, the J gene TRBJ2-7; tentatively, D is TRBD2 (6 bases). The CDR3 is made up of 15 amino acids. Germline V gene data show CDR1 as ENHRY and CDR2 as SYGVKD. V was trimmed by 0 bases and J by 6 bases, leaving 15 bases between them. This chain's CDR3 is CAISESRGVVGEQYF. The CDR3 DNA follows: TGTGCCATCAGTGAGTCGCGGGGAGTAGTTGGCGAGCAGTACTTC.